This T cell receptor (beta chain) stems from a study of blood T cell repertoires in COVID-19. About the research overall: Sample material is recorded as cDNA or gDNA derived from T cells, B-cell-depleted T cells, or PBMCs.

CDR3 length: 18 residues. V lost 1 base and J lost 0, with 18 bases in between. The V gene's germline CDR1 is SGHTA and CDR2 FQGNSA. Data came from immunoSEQ multiplex PCR; TCRdb stores just in-frame clones and leaves some out. Of 150,000 or so clones in the sample, approximately 86% were seen once. The specimen sequenced was peripheral blood. The gene calls are TRBV7-2 and TRBJ1-2; perhaps TRBD1 as D (6 bases). The source of this sequence is a woman between 45 and 65 years old with acute or convalescent COVID-19. The CDR3 DNA sequence: TGTGCCAGCAGCTTAGAAGGGGAATTAGGGGGTCCTAACTATGGCTACACCTTC. Translating it yields CASSLEGELGGPNYGYTF.